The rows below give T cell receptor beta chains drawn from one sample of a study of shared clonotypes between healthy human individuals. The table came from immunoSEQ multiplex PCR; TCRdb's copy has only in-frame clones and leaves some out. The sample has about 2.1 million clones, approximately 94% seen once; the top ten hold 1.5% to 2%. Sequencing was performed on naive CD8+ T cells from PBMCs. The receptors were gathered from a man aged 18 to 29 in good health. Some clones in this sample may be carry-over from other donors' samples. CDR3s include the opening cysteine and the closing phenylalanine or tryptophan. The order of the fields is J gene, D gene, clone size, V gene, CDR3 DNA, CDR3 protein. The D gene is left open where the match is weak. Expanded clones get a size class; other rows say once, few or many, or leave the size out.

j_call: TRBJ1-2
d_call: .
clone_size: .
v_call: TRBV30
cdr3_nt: TGTGCCGGCCCAATACTGCACTATGGCTACACCTTC
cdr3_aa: CAGPILHYGYTF

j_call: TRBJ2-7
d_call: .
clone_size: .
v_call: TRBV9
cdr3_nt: TGTGCCAGCAGCGTAGAGGGCTACGAGCAGTACTTC
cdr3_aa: CASSVEGYEQYF

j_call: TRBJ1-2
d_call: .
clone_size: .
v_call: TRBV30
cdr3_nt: TGTGCCTGGAGCCTCACGCGGGCGGCCAACTTC
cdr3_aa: CAWSLTRAANF

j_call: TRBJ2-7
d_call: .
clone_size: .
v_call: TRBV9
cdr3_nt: TGTGCCAGCAGCCCCTACCTGGGGGGATACGAGCAGTACTTC
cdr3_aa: CASSPYLGGYEQYF

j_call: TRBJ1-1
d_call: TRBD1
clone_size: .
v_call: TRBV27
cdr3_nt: TGTGCCAGCAGTTACTTAGGGGGCACAACTGAAGCTTTCTTT
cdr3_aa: CASSYLGGTTEAFF

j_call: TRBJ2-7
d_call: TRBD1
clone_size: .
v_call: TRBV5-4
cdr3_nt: TGTGCCAGCAGCCTAGGGACAGGGGGATCGGGCGAGCAGTACTTC
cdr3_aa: CASSLGTGGSGEQYF

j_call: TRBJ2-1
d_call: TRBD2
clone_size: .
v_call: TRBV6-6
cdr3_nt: TGTGCCAGCACCCTCATAGGGAGGGGAGTTACCAATGAGCAGTTCTTC
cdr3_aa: CASTLIGRGVTNEQFF

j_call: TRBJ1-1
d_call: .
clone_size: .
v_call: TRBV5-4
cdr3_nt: TGTGCCAGCAGGGTCTTAGGTGGGCGGCGGAACACTGAAGCTTTCTTT
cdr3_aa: CASRVLGGRRNTEAFF

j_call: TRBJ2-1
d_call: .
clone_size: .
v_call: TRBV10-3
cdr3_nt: TGTGCCACCGGCCTGGAGCGTTCCATGGATGAGCAGTTCTTC
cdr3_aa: CATGLERSMDEQFF

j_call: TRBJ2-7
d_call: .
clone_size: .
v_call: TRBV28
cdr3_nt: TGTGCCAGCAGTTTGAGAATTAGAACCTACGAGCAGTACTTC
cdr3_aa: CASSLRIRTYEQYF

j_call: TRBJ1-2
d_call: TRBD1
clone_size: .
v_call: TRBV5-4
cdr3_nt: TGTGCCAGCAGCGACGACAGGGACCCCTATGGCTACACCTTC
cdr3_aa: CASSDDRDPYGYTF

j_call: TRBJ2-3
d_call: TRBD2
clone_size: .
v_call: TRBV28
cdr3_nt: TGTGCCAGCAGTCCTGGGACTAGCGGGATAGATACGCAGTATTTT
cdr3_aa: CASSPGTSGIDTQYF

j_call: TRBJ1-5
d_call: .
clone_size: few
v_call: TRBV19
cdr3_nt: TGTGCCAGTAGTATGGGCAGCTATAGCAATCAGCCCCAGCATTTT
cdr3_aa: CASSMGSYSNQPQHF

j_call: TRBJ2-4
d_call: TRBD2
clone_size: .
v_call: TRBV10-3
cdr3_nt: TGTGCCATCAGTGAGTCTGGTACTAGCGGGAGGGCCTCAGCCAAAAACATTCAGTACTTC
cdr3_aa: CAISESGTSGRASAKNIQYF

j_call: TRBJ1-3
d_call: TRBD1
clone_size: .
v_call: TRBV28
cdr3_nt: TGTGCCAGCAGTCGGGACAGGGTGATCGGAAACACCATATATTTT
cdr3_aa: CASSRDRVIGNTIYF

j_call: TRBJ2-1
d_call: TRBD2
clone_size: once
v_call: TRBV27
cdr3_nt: TGTGCCAGCAGTACATTAGCGGGGAACTACAATGAGCAGTTCTTC
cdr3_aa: CASSTLAGNYNEQFF

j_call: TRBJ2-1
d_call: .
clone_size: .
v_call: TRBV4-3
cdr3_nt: TGCGCCAGCAGCCCCCTACACAGCTCCTACAATGAGCAGTTCTTC
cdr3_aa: CASSPLHSSYNEQFF

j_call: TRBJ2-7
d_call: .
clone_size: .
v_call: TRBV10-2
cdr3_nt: TGCGCCAGCAGTGAAAGTCCATCTGAGCAGTACTTC
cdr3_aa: CASSESPSEQYF

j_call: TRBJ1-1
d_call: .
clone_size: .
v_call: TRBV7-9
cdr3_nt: TGTGCCAGCAGCTTTAATTGGGCGGGAGCTGAAGCTTTCTTT
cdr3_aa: CASSFNWAGAEAFF

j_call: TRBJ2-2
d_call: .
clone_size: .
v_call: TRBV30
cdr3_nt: TGTGCCTGGAGCGCTGGGACCGGGGAGCTGTTTTTT
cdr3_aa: CAWSAGTGELFF

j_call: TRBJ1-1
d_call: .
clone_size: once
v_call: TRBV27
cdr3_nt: TGTGCCAGCAGCTGGGGGGGACCGAACACTGAAGCTTTCTTT
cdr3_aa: CASSWGGPNTEAFF

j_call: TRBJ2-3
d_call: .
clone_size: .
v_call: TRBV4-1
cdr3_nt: TGCGCCAGCAGCCCCCCCGCGGGCACAGATACGCAGTATTTT
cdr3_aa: CASSPPAGTDTQYF

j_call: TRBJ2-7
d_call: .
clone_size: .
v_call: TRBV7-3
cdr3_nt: TGTGCCAGCAGAGAGGGGACCGACAGCTCCTACGAGCAGTACTTC
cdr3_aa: CASREGTDSSYEQYF

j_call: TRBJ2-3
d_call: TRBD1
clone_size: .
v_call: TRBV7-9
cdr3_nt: TGTGCCAGCAGTCCAGACAGGGCCCACACAGATACGCAGTATTTT
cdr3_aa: CASSPDRAHTDTQYF

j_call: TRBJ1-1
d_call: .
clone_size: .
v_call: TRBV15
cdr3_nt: TGTGCCACCAGCAGCCTGCTGGAGTCCACTGAAGCTTTCTTT
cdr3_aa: CATSSLLESTEAFF

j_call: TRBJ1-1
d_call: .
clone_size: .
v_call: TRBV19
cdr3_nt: TGTGCCAGTAGTATCCACCCGGGGGCGGTAGACATTGAAGCTTTCTTT
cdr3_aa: CASSIHPGAVDIEAFF

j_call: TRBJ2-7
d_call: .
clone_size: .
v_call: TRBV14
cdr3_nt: TGTGCCAGCAGTCCCCGGGCCGGCCCCTACGAGCAGTACTTC
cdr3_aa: CASSPRAGPYEQYF

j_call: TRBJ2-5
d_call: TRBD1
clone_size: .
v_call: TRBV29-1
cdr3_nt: TGCAGCGGACAGGGGGCCGAAGAGACCCAGTACTTC
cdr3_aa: CSGQGAEETQYF

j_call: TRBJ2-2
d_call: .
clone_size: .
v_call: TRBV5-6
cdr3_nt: TGTGCCAGCAGCTTGGAAGTCACGGGAACCGGGGAGCTGTTTTTT
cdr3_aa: CASSLEVTGTGELFF

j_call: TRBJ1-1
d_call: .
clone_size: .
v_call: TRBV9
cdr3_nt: TGTGCCAGCAGCCCCGCCCCGACAGAGAACACTGAAGCTTTCTTT
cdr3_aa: CASSPAPTENTEAFF

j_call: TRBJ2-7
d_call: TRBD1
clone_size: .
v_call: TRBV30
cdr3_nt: TGTGCCTGGGGAATCAGGGGGTCCTACGAGCAGTACTTC
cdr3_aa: CAWGIRGSYEQYF

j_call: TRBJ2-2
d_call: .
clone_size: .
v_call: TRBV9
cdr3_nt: TGTGCCAGCAGCGTCTTAGGAGCAGGAAACACCGGGGAGCTGTTTTTT
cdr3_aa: CASSVLGAGNTGELFF

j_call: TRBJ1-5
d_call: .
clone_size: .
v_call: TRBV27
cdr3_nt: TGTGCCAGCAGTTTCAGGGACCGGAATCAGCCCCAGCATTTT
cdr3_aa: CASSFRDRNQPQHF

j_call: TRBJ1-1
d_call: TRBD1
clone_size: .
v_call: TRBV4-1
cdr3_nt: TGCGCCAGCAGCCAAGACGGGACAGCCTTGAACACTGAAGCTTTCTTT
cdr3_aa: CASSQDGTALNTEAFF

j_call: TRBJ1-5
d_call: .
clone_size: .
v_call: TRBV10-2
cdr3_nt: TGCGCCACCCGGGGGGGAGGGGGCAATCAGCCCCAGCATTTT
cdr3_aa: CATRGGGGNQPQHF

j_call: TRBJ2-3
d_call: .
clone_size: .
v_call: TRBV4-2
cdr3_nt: TGTGCCAGCAGCCAAGAAACAGCCGGGAGAGTAACAGATACGCAGTATTTT
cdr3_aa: CASSQETAGRVTDTQYF

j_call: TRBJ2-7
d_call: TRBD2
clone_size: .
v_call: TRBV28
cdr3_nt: TGTGCCAGCAGTTTAGGACCCGGGAGGAACTCCTACGAGCAGTACTTC
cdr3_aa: CASSLGPGRNSYEQYF

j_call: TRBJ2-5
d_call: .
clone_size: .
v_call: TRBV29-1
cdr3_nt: TGCAGCGTTGATTTAGGATGGCAAGAGACCCAGTACTTC
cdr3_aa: CSVDLGWQETQYF

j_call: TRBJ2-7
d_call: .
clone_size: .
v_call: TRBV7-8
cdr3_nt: TGTGCCAGCAGCTTAGACAGACAGGACTACGAGCAGTACTTC
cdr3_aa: CASSLDRQDYEQYF

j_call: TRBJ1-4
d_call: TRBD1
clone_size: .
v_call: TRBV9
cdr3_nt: TGTGCCAGCAGCGTAGGAGACAGGGGGCGAGGTAATGAAAAACTGTTTTTT
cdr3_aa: CASSVGDRGRGNEKLFF

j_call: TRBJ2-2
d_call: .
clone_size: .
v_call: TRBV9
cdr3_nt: TGTGCCAGCAGCCCAAAGGACATCCTCCCCCTGAACACCGGGGAGCTGTTTTTT
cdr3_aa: CASSPKDILPLNTGELFF

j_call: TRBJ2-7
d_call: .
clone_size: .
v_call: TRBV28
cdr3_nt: TGTGCCAGCAGCCTAGGCGGGCCGCCCTACGAGCAGTACTTC
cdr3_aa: CASSLGGPPYEQYF

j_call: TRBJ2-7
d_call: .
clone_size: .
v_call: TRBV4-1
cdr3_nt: TGCGCCAGCAGCCAACAACGGGGATCTGCAGCGCAGTACTTC
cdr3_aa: CASSQQRGSAAQYF

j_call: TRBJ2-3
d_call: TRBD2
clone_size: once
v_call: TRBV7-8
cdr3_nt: TGTGCCAGCAGCTACGGACTAGCGGGAGGAACAGATACGCAGTATTTT
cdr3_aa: CASSYGLAGGTDTQYF

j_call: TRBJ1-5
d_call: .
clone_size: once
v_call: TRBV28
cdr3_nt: TGTGCCAGCAGTCAGGTGAACAATCAGCCCCAGCATTTT
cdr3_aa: CASSQVNNQPQHF